Each of the 23 T cell receptor beta chains below was sequenced from the same sample in a study of T-cell memory formation after mild COVID-19. MiXCR was run by TCRdb on the 5' RACE reads, yielding one entry per CDR3 protein. The sample holds roughly 610,000 distinct CDR3 sequences, 17% seen once. What was sequenced was PBMCs or a T cell subset sorted from them (not recorded which). The receptors come from an adult woman who had mild COVID-19 (a few samples of this study predate the infection). Cell type and time point are not known.

Ten or more counts support this clonotype. The rearrangement uses TRBV7-9 and TRBJ1-6; 9 bases align to TRBD1. The germline V gene encodes CDR1 SEHNR and CDR2 FQNEAQ (reference sequence). This CDR3 has 15 amino acids. Germline trimming cut 5 bases from V and 7 bases from J; bases unmatched to any gene: 6. CDR3 DNA: TGTGCCAGCAGCCCAAGTGGACAGGGGAATTCACCCCTCCACTTT. It specifies CASSPSGQGNSPLHF.

The rearrangement uses TRBV7-2 and TRBJ2-1; TRBD1 matches 8 bases. Germline assignment: CDR1 SGHTA and CDR2 FQGNSA. After removal of 1 base from V and 9 bases from J, the junction contained 11 bases not matched to a gene. The CDR3 is 16 amino acids. The CDR3 DNA reads as TGTGCCAGCAGCTTAGGGACAGGGAGTAGTTGGAGTGAGCAGTTCTTC. This sequence encodes CASSLGTGSSWSEQFF.

The rearrangement links TRBV29-1 to TRBJ2-7; the D gene could be TRBD1 or TRBD2 (5 bases each). The CDR3 is 13 residues long. Germline V gene data show CDR1 as SQVTM and CDR2 as ANQGSEA. The ends were cut back, 0 bases at V and 6 bases at J, with 12 bases in the middle. DNA for the CDR3: TGCAGCGTTGAAGATCGGTGGGACGGCGAGCAGTACTTC. Translated, it gives CSVEDRWDGEQYF.

This clonotype occurred many times. V gene TRBV6-6 combines with J gene TRBJ2-7; 8 bases match TRBD1. The V gene's germline CDR1 is MNHNY and CDR2 SVGAGI (reference sequence). The CDR3 totals 15 residues. V lost 5 bases and J lost 0; bases outside the gene matches: 6. CDR3 sequence reads: CASSAPTGDSYEQYF. CDR3 coding DNA: TGTGCCAGCAGTGCCCCGACAGGGGACTCCTACGAGCAGTACTTC.

The CDR3 DNA is TGTGCCAGCAGCTGGAGTCCAGGGAATAATGAGCAGTTCTTC. Its protein product is CASSWSPGNNEQFF. J is TRBJ2-1 and V is TRBV7-9; D may be TRBD1 (5 bases). Trimming pared 4 bases from V and 7 bases from J, leaving 14 bases between. This CDR3 contains 14 residues. Germline CDR1 and CDR2: SEHNR and FQNEAQ (reference sequence).

This sequence joins TRBV4-1 and TRBJ2-3, with a weak D call TRBD2 (5 bases). CDR3 length equals 15 residues. With 4 bases removed from V and 6 bases from J, the gap between germline ends came to 17 bases. Germline V CDR1 and CDR2: MGHRA, YSYEKL. CDR3 bases: TGCGCCAGCAGCCTAGAATATACTAGTTCGGATACGCAGTATTTT. Its translation: CASSLEYTSSDTQYF.

This clonotype came up a few times. V and J are TRBV14 and TRBJ2-7; D unresolved. Deletions cut 0 bases from V and 2 bases from J, with 11 bases between. The CDR3 has 15 residues. CDR1 and CDR2 (germline): SGHDN, FVKESK. CDR3 DNA: TGTGCCAGCAGCCAAGATATTCAGCTCACCTACGAGCAGTACTTC. Translation gives CASSQDIQLTYEQYF. The complete variable domain, with remaining parts taken from reference TRBV14 and TRBJ2-7, reads EAGVTQFPSHSVIEKGQTVTLRCDPISGHDNLYWYRRVMGKEIKFLLHFVKESKQDESGMPNNRFLAERTGGTYSTLKVQPAELEDSGVYFCASSQDIQLTYEQYFGPGTRLTVT.

This clonotype counts as medium-sized. V gene TRBV5-1 combines with J gene TRBJ2-5; D perhaps matches TRBD2 (6 bases). This CDR3 is built from 13 residues. CDR1 is SGHRS, CDR2 YFSETQ, per germline. V was shortened by 7 bases and J by 2 bases, with 12 bases between the two germline ends. The CDR3 bases are TGCGCCAGCCGTAAAGGACTACAAGAGACCCAGTACTTC. Residues: CASRKGLQETQYF.

The sample holds a few counts of this clonotype. The gene calls are TRBV4-2 and TRBJ2-1, with D perhaps matching TRBD2 (6 bases). V was cut by 5 bases and J by 0 bases, with 14 bases left in between. This CDR3 has 16 residues. Germline V CDR1 and CDR2: LGHNA, YNFKEQ. The CDR3 protein is CASSSSGQASYNEQFF. CDR3 sequence (DNA): TGTGCCAGCAGCAGTAGCGGCCAAGCCTCCTACAATGAGCAGTTCTTC.

This clonotype has ten or more counts. The chain links TRBV13 to TRBJ2-5; TRBD2 aligns across 10 bases. V was clipped by 2 bases and J by 8 bases; unmatched bases: 5. CDR3 size: 14 residues. Germline CDR1 PRHDT, CDR2 FYEKMQ (reference sequence). CDR3 nucleotide sequence: TGTGCCAGCAGCTTACTGAGCGGGGGGGCAACCCAGTACTTC. Translated, it gives CASSLLSGGATQYF.

The chain is built from TRBV24-1 and TRBJ2-5; 10 bases are shared with TRBD1. The CDR3 is made up of 14 amino acids. Per germline, CDR1 KGHDR and CDR2 SFDVKD. The V and J ends lost 4 bases and 6 bases, in that order; junction bases with no gene match: 4. CDR3 in DNA: TGTGCCACCAGTGAGACAGGGGGCGGGAAGACCCAGTACTTC. Protein product: CATSETGGGKTQYF.

The sample holds a few counts of this clonotype. Here the CDR3 DNA reads TGTGCCAGCAGTTTTTCTCCACAGGGCTATCAGCCCCAGCATTTT. It is translated as CASSFSPQGYQPQHF. The chain joins TRBV27 to TRBJ1-5; D is perhaps TRBD1 (6 bases). The CDR3 has 15 amino acids. V was clipped by 3 bases and J by 5 bases, with 14 bases between them. Germline CDR1 is MNHEY and CDR2 is SMNVEV (reference sequence).

The chain combines TRBV5-1 with TRBJ2-7; no firm D call. The CDR3 totals 14 residues. The germline V and J ends were trimmed by 0 bases and 5 bases, with 12 bases remaining between them. Per germline, CDR1 SGHRS and CDR2 YFSETQ. Here the CDR3 reads CASSLAGFYDEQYF. In DNA, the CDR3 is TGCGCCAGCAGCTTGGCCGGGTTTTACGACGAGCAGTACTTC.

CDR3 sequence (DNA): TGTGCCAGCAGTTTAGCCACAGGGGGCGTTGGCTACACCTTC. Its protein product is CASSLATGGVGYTF. The chain employs TRBV12-3 or TRBV12-4 and TRBJ1-2; 9 positions agree with TRBD1. This CDR3 contains 14 residues. V gave up 0 bases and J gave up 7 bases; unmatched junction bases: 3.

A few counts support this clonotype. The chain employs TRBV18 and TRBJ1-5; TRBD1 is a possible D gene (6 bases). V dropped 1 base and J dropped 4 bases, with 8 bases sitting between them. CDR1 and CDR2 (germline): KGHSH, LQKENI. The CDR3 has 14 residues. Here the CDR3 reads CASSPLDRNQPQHF. The CDR3 DNA is TGTGCCAGCTCACCACTGGACAGAAATCAGCCCCAGCATTTT.

The chain carries TRBV27 and TRBJ2-1; 8 nucleotides line up with TRBD1. The V gene end was trimmed by 5 bases and the J gene end by 6 bases; junction bases not matched to a gene: 6. There are 14 residues in the CDR3. Germline assignment: CDR1 MNHEY and CDR2 SMNVEV (reference sequence). The CDR3 protein is CASSRATGANEQFF. In nucleotides, the CDR3 is TGTGCCAGCAGTCGCGCGACAGGGGCCAATGAGCAGTTCTTC.

The chain uses TRBV6-5 and TRBJ2-2; 12 positions agree with TRBD2. Losses at the gene ends were 6 bases for V and 2 bases for J; bases not matched to a gene: 4. The CDR3 runs 16 residues. Per germline, CDR1 MNHEY and CDR2 SVGAGI. CDR3 nucleotide sequence: TGTGCCAGCAGAACACTAGCGGGAGGCAACACCGGGGAGCTGTTTTTT. Protein sequence: CASRTLAGGNTGELFF.

The J gene is TRBJ2-7, the V gene TRBV20-1; either TRBD1 or TRBD2 may fit D (5 bases each). The ends were cut back, 1 base at V and 2 bases at J, with 9 bases in the middle. The CDR3 is 13 residues long. The germline V gene encodes CDR1 DFQATT and CDR2 SNEGSKA (reference sequence). The CDR3 region has the DNA TGCAGTGCTAGAGGGGGGTTGGCCTACGAGCAGTACTTC. Its protein is CSARGGLAYEQYF.

This clonotype occurred many times. The rearrangement links TRBV3-1 to TRBJ2-7, with 7 nucleotides matching TRBD2. The ends lost 4 bases at V and 6 bases at J; junction bases unmatched: 3. CDR3 length: 12 amino acids. Germline values: CDR1 LGHDT, CDR2 YNNKEL (reference sequence). The CDR3 sequence is CASSPGLSEQYF. CDR3 bases: TGTGCCAGCAGCCCGGGACTATCCGAGCAGTACTTC.

The chain combines TRBV6-1 with TRBJ1-2, with 7 bases aligning to TRBD1. This CDR3 region has 14 residues. The ends lost 7 bases at V and 4 bases at J; junction bases unmatched: 9. Germline CDR1 is MNHNS and CDR2 is SASEGT. CDR3 DNA sequence: TGTGCCAGCACTGGGACAGCGGAAGCCTATGGCTACACCTTC. Protein: CASTGTAEAYGYTF.

This chain uses TRBV5-1 with TRBJ1-2, with D tentatively TRBD1 (5 bases). CDR3 size: 14 residues. V lost 4 bases and J 6 bases, leaving 16 bases between the germline ends. Germline V gives CDR1 SGHRS, CDR2 YFSETQ. This CDR3 reads CASSGNRGADGYTF. DNA of the CDR3: TGCGCCAGCAGCGGGAATCGCGGGGCGGATGGCTACACCTTC.

The V and J genes are TRBV12-3 or TRBV12-4 and TRBJ2-5, with D perhaps TRBD1 or TRBD2 (5 bases each). The ends were cut back, 5 bases at V and 7 bases at J, with 17 bases in the middle. This CDR3 has 14 amino acids. The CDR3 DNA reads as TGTGCCAGCAGTCGGGACGGGAAATATGGGACCCAGTACTTC. Amino acids: CASSRDGKYGTQYF.

The CDR3 loop reads CASSLGRWTEAFF. In DNA, the CDR3 is TGTGCCAGCAGTTTGGGGAGATGGACTGAAGCTTTCTTT. The chain links TRBV6-5 to TRBJ1-1; D call uncertain. CDR3 length: 13 residues. Germline CDR1 MNHEY, CDR2 SVGAGI. Trimming left V 4 bases short and J 5 bases short, with 11 bases between.